This is a list of T cell receptor beta chains from one sample in a study of metastatic and nonmetastatic thyroid tumors. Through MiXCR, TCRdb re-clonotyped the PCR reads. The sample consists of about 6,500 clones, approximately 35% of them appearing once. What was sequenced was tumor tissue. The receptors shown here come from a female donor with papillary thyroid cancer or a benign thyroid nodule (not recorded which). Some clones in this sample may be carry-over from other donors' samples. The CDR3 runs from the conserved cysteine through the conserved F or W. The order of the fields is D gene, J gene, V gene, clone size, CDR3 DNA, CDR3 protein. The D gene is left open where the match is weak. Clone sizes are given selectively: once, few, many, or a class where the clone is expanded.

d_gene: NA
j_gene: TRBJ2-1
v_gene: TRBV6-1
abundance: few
CDR3nt: TGTGCCATCGCCGACACTAGCCCGGCCTACAATGAGCAGTTCTTC
CDR3aa: CAIADTSPAYNEQFF

d_gene: NA
j_gene: TRBJ2-7
v_gene: TRBV9
abundance: NA
CDR3nt: TGTGCCAGCAGCGTAGATTACGGGAGTGGGAGCTACGAGCAGTACTTC
CDR3aa: CASSVDYGSGSYEQYF

d_gene: TRBD1
j_gene: TRBJ1-1
v_gene: TRBV2
abundance: medium-sized
CDR3nt: TGTGCCAGCAGTGGTGAAGGGGGCAGCGCTGAAGCTTTCTTT
CDR3aa: CASSGEGGSAEAFF

d_gene: NA
j_gene: TRBJ2-1
v_gene: TRBV30
abundance: NA
CDR3nt: TGTGCCTGGAGTGTGGTTGGGATGGAGCAGTTCTTC
CDR3aa: CAWSVVGMEQFF

d_gene: NA
j_gene: TRBJ2-1
v_gene: TRBV20-1
abundance: NA
CDR3nt: TGCAGTGCCGAAGGCAGGACAGAGCAGTTCTTC
CDR3aa: CSAEGRTEQFF

d_gene: NA
j_gene: TRBJ1-5
v_gene: TRBV19
abundance: NA
CDR3nt: TGTGCCAGTAGTCCCGTTGCCATCGCGAATAGCAATCAGCCCCAGCATTTT
CDR3aa: CASSPVAIANSNQPQHF

d_gene: NA
j_gene: TRBJ2-7
v_gene: TRBV3-1
abundance: many
CDR3nt: TGTGCCAGCAGCCAAATGGTTGTGGGCACCTCCTACGAGCAGTACTTC
CDR3aa: CASSQMVVGTSYEQYF

d_gene: TRBD2
j_gene: TRBJ2-7
v_gene: TRBV7-3
abundance: NA
CDR3nt: TGTGCCAGCAGCTTAAATTCCGGGACTAGCGGGAGCCAAAAGTACTTC
CDR3aa: CASSLNSGTSGSQKYF

d_gene: NA
j_gene: TRBJ2-7
v_gene: TRBV5-1
abundance: many
CDR3nt: TGCGCCAGCAGCTTGGATGGGACGGATACCTACGAGCAGTACTTC
CDR3aa: CASSLDGTDTYEQYF

d_gene: NA
j_gene: TRBJ1-6
v_gene: TRBV27
abundance: medium-sized
CDR3nt: TGTGCCAGCAGTTATCGGGGGGGAGGGTCACCCCTCCACTTT
CDR3aa: CASSYRGGGSPLHF

d_gene: NA
j_gene: TRBJ2-7
v_gene: TRBV12-3/TRBV12-4
abundance: medium-sized
CDR3nt: TGTGCCAGCAGCCCTCTTGGCTACGAGCAGTACTTC
CDR3aa: CASSPLGYEQYF

d_gene: NA
j_gene: TRBJ2-6
v_gene: TRBV4-2
abundance: NA
CDR3nt: TGTGCCAGCAGCCAAAGGGGGTCGGAAACTGGGGCCAACGTCCTGACTTTC
CDR3aa: CASSQRGSETGANVLTF

d_gene: TRBD2
j_gene: TRBJ2-7
v_gene: TRBV2
abundance: medium-sized
CDR3nt: TGTGCCAGCAGTGAGGGACTAGCGGGAGGTCGGGAGCAGTACTTC
CDR3aa: CASSEGLAGGREQYF

d_gene: TRBD1
j_gene: TRBJ2-7
v_gene: TRBV3-1
abundance: medium-sized
CDR3nt: TGTGCCAGCAGCCAAGATTCGACAGGGGGCGGCGTGCAGTACTTC
CDR3aa: CASSQDSTGGGVQYF

d_gene: NA
j_gene: TRBJ1-1
v_gene: TRBV19
abundance: NA
CDR3nt: TGTGCCAGTAGTATATCTCACGAGAACACTGAAGCTTTCTTT
CDR3aa: CASSISHENTEAFF